This T cell receptor beta chain originates from a study of PD-L1 blockade in urothelial cancer. Time point meaning: pretreatment peripheral blood. Synthetic TCR analog templates were spiked into all PCRs individually. The assay was immunoSEQ multiplex PCR, and TCRdb's table has in-frame clones only and misses some. Here the sample spans tens of thousands of clones, more than 75% being singletons. This clone was recorded many times. What it binds is not known. Study-wide results and limits: Durable-benefit patients had greater expansion of tumor-associated blood clones at 3 weeks.

This material consisted of PBMCs, taken around atezolizumab (anti-PD-L1) treatment. The origin of this receptor is a man aged 60-69 years with urothelial cancer.

CDR3 amino acids: CASIWQGTAEAFF. The CDR3 DNA follows: TGTGCCAGTATTTGGCAGGGGACCGCTGAAGCTTTCTTT. The chain has TRBV19 and TRBJ1-1; D may be TRBD1 (6 bases). Trimming stripped 7 bases from V and 6 bases from J, with 15 bases between. Looked up from germline, CDR1 is LNHDA and CDR2 is SQIVND (reference sequence). This CDR3 comprises 13 residues.